The clone carrying this TCR beta chain came up a few times. Its antigen is undetermined. The data stem from a study of T-cell reconstitution after alpha-beta-depleted transplantation in children. With V trimmed by 4 bases and J by 5 bases, 9 bases remained unmatched. The CDR3 consists of 15 residues. Germline loops: CDR1 SGHRS, CDR2 YFSETQ. Molecular barcoding with unique molecular identifiers was used for the TCRbeta library. Via MiXCR, TCRdb re-called the PCR reads, giving one row per CDR3 protein. The sample has about 110,000 distinct CDR3 sequences; 10% are singletons. Overall study results and limits: Day-60 TCRbeta diversity that was high in some patients was derived from surviving recipient T cells and thymic progenitors. Two months or so post-transplant, alpha-beta T cells reportedly derived from several hundred expanded graft clones. It was newly produced T cells that mostly accounted for T-cell counts and diversity one year after transplant.

The sequence was collected from a boy younger than 10 with acute lymphoblastic leukemia, due to receive a stem cell transplant. The sequencing used PBMCs, collected before TCRalphabeta/CD19-depleted stem cell transplant. The chain couples TRBV5-1 to TRBJ2-7, with 10 nucleotides matching TRBD1. The DNA of the CDR3 is TGCGCCAGCAGCCCTATGGGGGACAGGGGAAACGAGCAGTACTTC. As protein: CASSPMGDRGNEQYF.